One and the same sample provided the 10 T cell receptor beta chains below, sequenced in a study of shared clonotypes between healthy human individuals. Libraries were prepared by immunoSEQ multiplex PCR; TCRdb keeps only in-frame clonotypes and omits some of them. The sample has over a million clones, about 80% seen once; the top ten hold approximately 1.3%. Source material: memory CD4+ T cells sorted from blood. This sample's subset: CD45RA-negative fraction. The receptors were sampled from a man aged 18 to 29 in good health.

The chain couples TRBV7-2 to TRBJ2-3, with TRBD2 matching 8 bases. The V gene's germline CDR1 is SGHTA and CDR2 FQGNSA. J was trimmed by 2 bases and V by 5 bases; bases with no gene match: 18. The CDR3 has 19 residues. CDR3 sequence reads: CASSPGRLGAGGVTDTQYF. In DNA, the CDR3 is TGTGCCAGCAGCCCCGGCCGTTTAGGTGCGGGGGGCGTCACAGATACGCAGTATTTT.

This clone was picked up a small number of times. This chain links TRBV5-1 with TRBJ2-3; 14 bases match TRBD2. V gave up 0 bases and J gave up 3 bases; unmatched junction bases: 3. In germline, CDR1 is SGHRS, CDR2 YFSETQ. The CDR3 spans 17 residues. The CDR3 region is CASSLGTSGGPTDTQYF. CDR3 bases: TGCGCCAGCAGCTTGGGGACTAGCGGGGGGCCAACAGATACGCAGTATTTT.

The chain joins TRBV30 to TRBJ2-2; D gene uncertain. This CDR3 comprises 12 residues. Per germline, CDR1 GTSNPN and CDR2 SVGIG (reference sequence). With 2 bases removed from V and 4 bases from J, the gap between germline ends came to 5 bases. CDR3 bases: TGTGCCTGGAGTATGCTCACCGGGGAGCTGTTTTTT. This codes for CAWSMLTGELFF. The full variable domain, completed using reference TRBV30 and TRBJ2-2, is SQTIHQWPATLVQPVGSPLSLECTVEGTSNPNLYWYRQAAGRGLQLLFYSVGIGQISSEVPQNLSASRPQDRQFILSSKKLLLSDSGFYLCAWSMLTGELFFGEGSRLTVL.

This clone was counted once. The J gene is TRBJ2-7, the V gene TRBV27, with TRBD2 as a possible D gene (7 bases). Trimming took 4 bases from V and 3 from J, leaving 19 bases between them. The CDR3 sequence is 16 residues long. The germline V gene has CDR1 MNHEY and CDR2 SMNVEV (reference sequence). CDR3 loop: CASSSTRGATGYEQYF. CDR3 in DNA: TGTGCCAGCAGTTCCACTCGGGGGGCCACGGGCTACGAGCAGTACTTC.

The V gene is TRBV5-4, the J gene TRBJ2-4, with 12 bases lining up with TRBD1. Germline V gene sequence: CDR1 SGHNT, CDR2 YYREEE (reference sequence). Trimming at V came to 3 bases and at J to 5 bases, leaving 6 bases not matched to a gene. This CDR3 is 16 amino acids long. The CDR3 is CASSSGQGARENIQYF. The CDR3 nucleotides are TGTGCCAGCAGCTCGGGACAGGGGGCGAGGGAAAACATTCAGTACTTC.

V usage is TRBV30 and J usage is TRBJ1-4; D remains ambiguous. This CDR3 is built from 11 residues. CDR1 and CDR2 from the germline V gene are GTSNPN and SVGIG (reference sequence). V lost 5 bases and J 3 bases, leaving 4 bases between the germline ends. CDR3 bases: TGTGCCTGGGGGGCTAATGAAAAACTGTTTTTT. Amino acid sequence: CAWGANEKLFF. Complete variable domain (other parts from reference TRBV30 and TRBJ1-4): SQTIHQWPATLVQPVGSPLSLECTVEGTSNPNLYWYRQAAGRGLQLLFYSVGIGQISSEVPQNLSASRPQDRQFILSSKKLLLSDSGFYLCAWGANEKLFFGSGTQLSVL.

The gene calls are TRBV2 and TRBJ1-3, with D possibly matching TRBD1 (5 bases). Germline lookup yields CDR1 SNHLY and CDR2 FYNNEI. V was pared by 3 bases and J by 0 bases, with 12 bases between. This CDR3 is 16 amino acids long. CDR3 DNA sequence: TGTGCCAGCAGTGAGAGACAGCCACACTCTGGAAACACCATATATTTT. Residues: CASSERQPHSGNTIYF.

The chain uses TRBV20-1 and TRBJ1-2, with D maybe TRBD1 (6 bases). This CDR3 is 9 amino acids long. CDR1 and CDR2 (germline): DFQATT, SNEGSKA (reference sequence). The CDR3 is CNEGGYYTF. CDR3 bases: TGCAACGAAGGGGGGTACTACACCTTC.

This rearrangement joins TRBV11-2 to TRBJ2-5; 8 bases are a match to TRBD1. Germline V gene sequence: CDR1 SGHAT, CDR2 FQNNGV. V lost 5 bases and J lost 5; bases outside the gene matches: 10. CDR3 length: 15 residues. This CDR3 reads CASSIMDRVGETQYF. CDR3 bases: TGTGCCAGCAGCATAATGGACAGGGTCGGTGAGACCCAGTACTTC.

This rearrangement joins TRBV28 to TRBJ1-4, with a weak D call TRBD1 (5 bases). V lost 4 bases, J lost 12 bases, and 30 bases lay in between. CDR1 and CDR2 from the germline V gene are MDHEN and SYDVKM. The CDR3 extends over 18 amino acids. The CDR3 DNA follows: TGTGCCAGCAGTTCTCCTAGGGCAGCGGGGGGTCGTTTTTTCGAACTGTTTTTT. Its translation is CASSSPRAAGGRFFELFF.